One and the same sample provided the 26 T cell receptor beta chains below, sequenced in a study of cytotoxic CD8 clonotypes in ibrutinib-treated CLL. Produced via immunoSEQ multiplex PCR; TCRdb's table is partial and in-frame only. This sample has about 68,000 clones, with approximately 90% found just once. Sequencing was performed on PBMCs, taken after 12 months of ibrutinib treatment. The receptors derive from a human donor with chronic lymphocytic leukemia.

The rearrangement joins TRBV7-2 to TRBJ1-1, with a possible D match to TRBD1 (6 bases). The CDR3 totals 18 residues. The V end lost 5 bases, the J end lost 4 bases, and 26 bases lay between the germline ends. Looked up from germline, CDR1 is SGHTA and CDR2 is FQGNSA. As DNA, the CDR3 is TGTGCCAGCAGCCTGATCCGGGACACTTACCTGAGGGGCACTGAAGCTTTCTTT. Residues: CASSLIRDTYLRGTEAFF. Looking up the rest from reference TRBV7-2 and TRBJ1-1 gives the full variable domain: GAGVSQSPSNKVTEKGKDVELRCDPISGHTALYWYRQSLGQGLEFLIYFQGNSAPDKSGLPSDRFSAERTGGSVSTLTIQRTQQEDSAVYLCASSLIRDTYLRGTEAFFGQGTRLTVV.

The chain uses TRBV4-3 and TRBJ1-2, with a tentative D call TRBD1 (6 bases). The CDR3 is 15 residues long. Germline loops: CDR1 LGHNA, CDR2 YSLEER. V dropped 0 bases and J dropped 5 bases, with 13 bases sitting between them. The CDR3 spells CASSQDNRVTYGYTF. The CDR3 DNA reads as TGCGCCAGCAGCCAAGATAACAGGGTTACTTATGGCTACACCTTC.

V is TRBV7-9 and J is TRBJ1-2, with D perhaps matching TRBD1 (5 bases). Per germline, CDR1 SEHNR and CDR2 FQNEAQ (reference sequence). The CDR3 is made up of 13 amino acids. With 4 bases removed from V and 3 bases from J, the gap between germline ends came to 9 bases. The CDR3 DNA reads TGTGCCAGCAGCTCACAGGCTCACTATGGCTACACCTTC. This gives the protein CASSSQAHYGYTF.

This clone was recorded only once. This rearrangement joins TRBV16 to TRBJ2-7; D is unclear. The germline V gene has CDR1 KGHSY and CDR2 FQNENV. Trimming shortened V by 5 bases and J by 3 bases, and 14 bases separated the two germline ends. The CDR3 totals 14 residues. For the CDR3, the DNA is TGTGCCAGCAGCGGGCTCCACACCGACTACGAGCAGTACTTC. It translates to CASSGLHTDYEQYF.

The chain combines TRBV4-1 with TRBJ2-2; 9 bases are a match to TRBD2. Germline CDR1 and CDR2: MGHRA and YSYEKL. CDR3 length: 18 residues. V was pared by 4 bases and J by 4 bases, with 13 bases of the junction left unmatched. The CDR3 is CASSRDPWGGRGTGELFF. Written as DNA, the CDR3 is TGCGCCAGCAGCCGTGACCCATGGGGCGGGAGGGGCACCGGGGAGCTGTTTTTT.

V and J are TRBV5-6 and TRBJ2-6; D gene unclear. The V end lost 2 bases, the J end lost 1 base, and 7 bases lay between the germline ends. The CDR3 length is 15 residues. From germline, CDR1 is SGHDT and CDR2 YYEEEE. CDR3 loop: CASSFMGSGANVLTF. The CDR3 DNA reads TGTGCCAGCAGCTTCATGGGTTCTGGGGCCAACGTCCTGACTTTC.

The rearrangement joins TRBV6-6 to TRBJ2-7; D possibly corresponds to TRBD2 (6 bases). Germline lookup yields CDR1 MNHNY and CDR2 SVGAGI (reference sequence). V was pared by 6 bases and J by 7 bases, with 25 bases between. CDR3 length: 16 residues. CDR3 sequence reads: CASSDLRPWEAVEQYF. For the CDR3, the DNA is TGTGCCAGCAGCGACCTCCGCCCGTGGGAGGCTGTTGAGCAGTACTTC.

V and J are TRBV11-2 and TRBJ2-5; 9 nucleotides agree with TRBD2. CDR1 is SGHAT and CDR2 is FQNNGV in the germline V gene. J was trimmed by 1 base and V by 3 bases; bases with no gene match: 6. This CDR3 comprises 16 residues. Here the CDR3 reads CASSFLIAGAQETQYF. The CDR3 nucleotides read TGTGCCAGCAGCTTCCTGATAGCGGGGGCCCAAGAGACCCAGTACTTC.

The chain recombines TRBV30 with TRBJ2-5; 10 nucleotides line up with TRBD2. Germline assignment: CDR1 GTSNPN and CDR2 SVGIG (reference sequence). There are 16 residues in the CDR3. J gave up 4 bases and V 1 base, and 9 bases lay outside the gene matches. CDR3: CAWSGGAGGLRETQYF. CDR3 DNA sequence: TGTGCCTGGAGTGGGGGAGCGGGAGGGCTTAGAGAGACCCAGTACTTC. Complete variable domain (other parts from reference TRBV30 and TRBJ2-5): SQTIHQWPATLVQPVGSPLSLECTVEGTSNPNLYWYRQAAGRGLQLLFYSVGIGQISSEVPQNLSASRPQDRQFILSSKKLLLSDSGFYLCAWSGGAGGLRETQYFGPGTRLLVL.

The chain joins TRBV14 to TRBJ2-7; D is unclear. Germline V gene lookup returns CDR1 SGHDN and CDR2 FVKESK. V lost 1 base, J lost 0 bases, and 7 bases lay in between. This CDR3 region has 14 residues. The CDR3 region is CASSQGRLSYEQYF. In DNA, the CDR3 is TGTGCCAGCAGCCAAGGACGACTCTCCTACGAGCAGTACTTC.

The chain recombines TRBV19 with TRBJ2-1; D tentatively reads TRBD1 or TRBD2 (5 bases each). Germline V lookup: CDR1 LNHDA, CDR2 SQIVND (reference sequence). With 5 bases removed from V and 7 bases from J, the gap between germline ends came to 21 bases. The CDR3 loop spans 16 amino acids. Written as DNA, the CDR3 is TGTGCCAGTAGTGGGTTCCCGGGACGGTGGGGGAATGAGCAGTTCTTC. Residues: CASSGFPGRWGNEQFF. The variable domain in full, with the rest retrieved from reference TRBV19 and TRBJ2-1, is DGGITQSPKYLFRKEGQNVTLSCEQNLNHDAMYWYRQDPGQGLRLIYYSQIVNDFQKGDIAEGYSVSREKKESFPLTVTSAQKNPTAFYLCASSGFPGRWGNEQFFGPGTRLTVL.

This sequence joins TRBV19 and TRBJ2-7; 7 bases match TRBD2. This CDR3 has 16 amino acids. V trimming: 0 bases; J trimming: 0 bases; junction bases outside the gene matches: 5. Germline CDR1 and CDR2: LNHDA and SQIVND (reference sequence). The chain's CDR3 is CASSIDSWGGSYEQYF. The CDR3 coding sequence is TGTGCCAGTAGTATAGATTCTTGGGGGGGCTCCTACGAGCAGTACTTC.

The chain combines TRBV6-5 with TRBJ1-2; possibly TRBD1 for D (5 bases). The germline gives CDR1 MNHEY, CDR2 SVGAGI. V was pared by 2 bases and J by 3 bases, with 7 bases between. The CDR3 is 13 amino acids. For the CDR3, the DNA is TGTGCCAGCAGTTACGGGGCGTACTATGGCTACACCTTC. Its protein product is CASSYGAYYGYTF.

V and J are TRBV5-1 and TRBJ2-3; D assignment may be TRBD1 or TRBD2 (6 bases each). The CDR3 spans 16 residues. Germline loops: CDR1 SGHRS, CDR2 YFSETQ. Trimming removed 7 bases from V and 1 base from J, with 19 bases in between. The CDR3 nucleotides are TGCGCCAGCGGTCCTGGTCCGGGGGCTGGCACAGATACGCAGTATTTT. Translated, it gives CASGPGPGAGTDTQYF.

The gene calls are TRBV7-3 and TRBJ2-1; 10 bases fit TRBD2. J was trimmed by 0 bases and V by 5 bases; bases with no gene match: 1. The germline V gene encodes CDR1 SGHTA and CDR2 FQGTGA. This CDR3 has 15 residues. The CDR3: CASSGLAASYNEQFF. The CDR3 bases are TGTGCCAGCAGCGGACTAGCGGCCTCCTACAATGAGCAGTTCTTC.

This chain's CDR3 is CASSLDGTRQETQYF. The CDR3 DNA is TGCGCCAGCAGCTTGGACGGGACACGGCAAGAGACCCAGTACTTC. The chain is built from TRBV5-1 and TRBJ2-5; a weak D match, TRBD1 (6 bases). Looked up from germline, CDR1 is SGHRS and CDR2 is YFSETQ. CDR3 length: 15 amino acids. The germline V and J ends were trimmed by 0 bases and 2 bases, with 11 bases remaining between them.

CDR3 in amino acids: CASSLELGQGHYGYTF. The CDR3 nucleotides are TGCGCCAGCAGCTTAGAATTGGGACAGGGGCACTATGGCTACACCTTC. The genes are TRBV4-3 and TRBJ1-2; TRBD1 matches 10 bases. V lost 5 bases to trimming and J lost 3 bases; unmatched junction nucleotides: 9. CDR3 length: 16 amino acids. In germline, CDR1 is LGHNA, CDR2 YSLEER.

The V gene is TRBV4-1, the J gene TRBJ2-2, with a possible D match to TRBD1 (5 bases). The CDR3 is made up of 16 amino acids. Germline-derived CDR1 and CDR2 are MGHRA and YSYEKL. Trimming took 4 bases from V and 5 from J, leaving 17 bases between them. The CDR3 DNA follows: TGCGCCAGCAGCCCGGCAGGCAGGGCCGATACCGGGGAGCTGTTTTTT. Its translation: CASSPAGRADTGELFF.

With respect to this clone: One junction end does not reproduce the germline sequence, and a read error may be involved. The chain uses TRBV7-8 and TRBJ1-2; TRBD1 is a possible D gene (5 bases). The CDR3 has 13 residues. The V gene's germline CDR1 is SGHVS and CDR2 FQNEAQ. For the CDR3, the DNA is TGTGCCAGCAGCCAGATCCGGGGCACGCTCATGGACTTC. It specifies CASSQIRGTLMDF.

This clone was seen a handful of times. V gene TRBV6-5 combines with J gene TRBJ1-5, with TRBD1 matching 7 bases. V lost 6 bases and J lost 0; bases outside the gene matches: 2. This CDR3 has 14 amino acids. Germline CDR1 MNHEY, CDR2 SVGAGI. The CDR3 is CASRPGGSNQPQHF. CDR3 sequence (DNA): TGTGCCAGCAGACCAGGGGGTAGCAATCAGCCCCAGCATTTT.

The CDR3: CASSVVVSGSRTGELFF. Written as DNA, the CDR3 is TGTGCCAGCAGCGTAGTTGTAAGCGGGAGTAGGACCGGGGAGCTGTTTTTT. The chain uses TRBV9 and TRBJ2-2; TRBD2 agrees at 8 bases. CDR1 SGDLS and CDR2 YYNGEE come from the germline V gene. This CDR3 has 17 amino acids. The V segment lost 0 bases and the J segment 5 bases; nucleotides outside the gene matches: 9.

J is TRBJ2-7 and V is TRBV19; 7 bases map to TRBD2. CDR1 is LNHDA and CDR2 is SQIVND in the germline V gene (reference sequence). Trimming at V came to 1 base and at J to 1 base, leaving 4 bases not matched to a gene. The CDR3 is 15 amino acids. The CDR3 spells CASSIGASGSYEQYF. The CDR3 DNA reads TGTGCCAGTAGTATAGGCGCTAGCGGATCCTACGAGCAGTACTTC.

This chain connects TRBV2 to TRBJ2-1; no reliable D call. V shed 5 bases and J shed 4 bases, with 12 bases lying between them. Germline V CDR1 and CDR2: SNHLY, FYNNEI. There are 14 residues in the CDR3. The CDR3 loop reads CASSPQTYYNEQFF. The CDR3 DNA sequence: TGTGCCAGCAGTCCCCAGACTTATTACAATGAGCAGTTCTTC.

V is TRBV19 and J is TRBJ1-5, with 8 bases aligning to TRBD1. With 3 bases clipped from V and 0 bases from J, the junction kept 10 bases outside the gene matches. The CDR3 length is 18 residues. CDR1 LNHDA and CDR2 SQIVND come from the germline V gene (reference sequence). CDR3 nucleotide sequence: TGTGCCAGTAGTATTAGGGTACAGGGGGACTATAGCAATCAGCCCCAGCATTTT. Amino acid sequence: CASSIRVQGDYSNQPQHF.

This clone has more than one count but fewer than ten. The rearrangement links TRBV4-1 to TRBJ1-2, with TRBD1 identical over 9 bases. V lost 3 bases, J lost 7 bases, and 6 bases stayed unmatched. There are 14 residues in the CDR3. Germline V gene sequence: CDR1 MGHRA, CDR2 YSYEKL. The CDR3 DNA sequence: TGCGCCAGCAGCCAGGACAGGGGCGGTGGTGGCTACACCTTC. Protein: CASSQDRGGGGYTF.

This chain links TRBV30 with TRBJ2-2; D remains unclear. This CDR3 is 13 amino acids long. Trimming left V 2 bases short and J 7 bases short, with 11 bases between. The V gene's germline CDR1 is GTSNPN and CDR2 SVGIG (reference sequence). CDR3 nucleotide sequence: TGTGCCTGGAGTCCTTTGGGGAACGGGGAGCTGTTTTTT. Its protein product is CAWSPLGNGELFF.